These 18 T cell receptor beta chains share one sample of origin, sequenced in a study of T-cell reconstitution after alpha-beta-depleted transplantation in children. Using unique molecular identifiers, the investigators prepared the TCRbeta library. TCRdb passed the PCR reads through MiXCR, listing each CDR3 protein once. This sample has around 270,000 distinct CDR3 sequences, with around 10% found just once. The sample here was PBMCs, taken before TCRalphabeta/CD19-depleted stem cell transplant. The receptor source for this set is a boy under three years old with acute myeloid leukemia, due to receive a stem cell transplant.

This clonotype was seen many times. This chain joins TRBV7-3 and TRBJ2-3; 10 bases match TRBD1. J lost 3 bases, V lost 5 bases, and 5 bases had no gene match. Germline lookup yields CDR1 SGHTA and CDR2 FQGTGA. The CDR3 runs to 15 residues. The CDR3 region has the DNA TGTGCCAGCAGCCCCTGGGACAGGGGAACAGATACGCAGTATTTT. This translates into CASSPWDRGTDTQYF.

This clonotype was seen a single time. A much bigger clone sits one base away, suggesting this may be a read error. This rearrangement joins TRBV30 to TRBJ2-7; 12 positions agree with TRBD1. The CDR3 extends over 14 amino acids. The germline V gene has CDR1 GTSNPN and CDR2 SVGIG (reference sequence). CDR3 DNA: TGTGCCTGGACCCGGGACAGGGGGCTCTACCAGCAGTACTTC. It encodes CAWTRDRGLYQQYF.

There are many counts of this clonotype. The chain combines TRBV5-6 with TRBJ2-5, with TRBD1 matching over 11 bases. This CDR3 has 15 residues. J gave up 5 bases and V 4 bases, and 7 bases lay outside the gene matches. Germline V gives CDR1 SGHDT, CDR2 YYEEEE. The CDR3 sequence is CASSTRTGGAETQYF. CDR3 bases: TGTGCCAGCAGCACCCGGACAGGGGGCGCTGAGACCCAGTACTTC.

This clonotype was recorded at least ten times. The chain uses TRBV29-1 and TRBJ2-1; possibly TRBD2 for D (7 bases). V lost 4 bases to trimming and J lost 0 bases, with 16 bases between them. Germline V gives CDR1 SQVTM, CDR2 ANQGSEA. The CDR3 consists of 16 residues. This CDR3 is CSVGRGGGTSYNEQFF. The CDR3 DNA is TGCAGCGTTGGAAGGGGAGGGGGGACCTCCTACAATGAGCAGTTCTTC.

The chain employs TRBV28 and TRBJ1-3; maybe TRBD1 (6 bases). This CDR3 comprises 16 residues. V lost 3 bases and J 4 bases, leaving 16 bases between the germline ends. The germline V gene encodes CDR1 MDHEN and CDR2 SYDVKM. DNA for the CDR3: TGTGCCAGCAGTTTTCTCGGAGGGGGGCAAGGAAACACCATATATTTT. Translation gives CASSFLGGGQGNTIYF.

This clonotype was observed at least ten times. The chain joins TRBV6-4 to TRBJ1-2; unclear D gene. Germline V gene lookup returns CDR1 MRHNA and CDR2 SNTAGT. Between the trimmed V and J ends, which lost 0 bases and 0 bases, there was a span of 5 bases. The CDR3 totals 14 residues. CDR3 sequence: CASSDSTANYGYTF. DNA of the CDR3: TGTGCCAGCAGTGACTCCACGGCTAACTATGGCTACACCTTC.

At least ten counts were recorded for this clonotype. The J gene is TRBJ2-3, the V gene TRBV7-9; D is unresolved. Germline V gene data show CDR1 as SEHNR and CDR2 as FQNEAQ (reference sequence). V lost 3 bases to trimming and J lost 4 bases, with 11 bases between them. This CDR3 spans 14 amino acids. The CDR3 DNA follows: TGTGCCAGCAGCTTTCCGGCAGTCCCAGATACGCAGTATTTT. This codes for CASSFPAVPDTQYF.

This clonotype was observed many times. This chain uses TRBV5-8 with TRBJ2-6, with D unclear. Germline V gives CDR1 SGHTS, CDR2 YDEGEE. The length of the CDR3 is 16 residues. V dropped 0 bases and J dropped 2 bases, with 9 bases sitting between them. The chain's CDR3 is CASSLAVGAGANVLTF. CDR3 coding DNA: TGTGCCAGCAGCTTGGCCGTAGGAGCTGGGGCCAACGTCCTGACTTTC.

The table lists this clonotype with many counts. The rearrangement links TRBV20-1 to TRBJ2-1, with 8 bases identical to TRBD2. CDR3 length equals 15 residues. J lost 6 bases, V lost 3 bases, and 10 bases had no gene match. Germline loops: CDR1 DFQATT, CDR2 SNEGSKA (reference sequence). This CDR3 is CSARSGGPSSNEQFF. CDR3 coding DNA: TGCAGTGCTAGGTCGGGAGGGCCAAGTAGCAATGAGCAGTTCTTC.

This clonotype was observed at least ten times. The J gene is TRBJ1-2, the V gene TRBV20-1, with a possible D match to TRBD1 (6 bases). V shed 2 bases and J shed 0 bases, with 16 bases lying between them. From germline, CDR1 is DFQATT and CDR2 SNEGSKA (reference sequence). There are 16 residues in the CDR3. DNA of the CDR3: TGCAGTGCTAGAACGAGGACAGAACGAGCTAACTATGGCTACACCTTC. It translates to CSARTRTERANYGYTF.

This clonotype was detected many times. This CDR3 is CASSQRTSGTQETQYF. CDR3 in DNA: TGTGCCAGCAGCCAAAGGACCTCCGGGACCCAAGAGACCCAGTACTTC. The chain is built from TRBV3-1 and TRBJ2-5; D may match TRBD1 or TRBD2 (5 bases each). Trimming cost V 2 bases and J 1 base, with 14 bases left between them. Looked up from germline, CDR1 is LGHDT and CDR2 is YNNKEL (reference sequence). The CDR3 is 16 amino acids.

At least ten counts were recorded for this clonotype. This chain connects TRBV21-1 to TRBJ2-5; no check of the table's D call, TRBD1, against the DNA was made. TRBV21-1 is a pseudogene locus. The CDR3 consists of 17 residues. The CDR3 bases are TGTGCCAGCAGCAAAGGGAAAGGCAGGACATTCCAAGAGACCCAGTACTTC. The encoded protein is CASSKGKGRTFQETQYF.

V usage is TRBV20-1 and J usage is TRBJ1-6, with D possibly matching TRBD1 (5 bases). The CDR3 has 14 amino acids. The V gene's germline CDR1 is DFQATT and CDR2 SNEGSKA (reference sequence). V was cut by 4 bases and J by 7 bases, with 14 bases left in between. CDR3 nucleotides: TGCAGTGCTAAACAGACAGTGGGGAATTCACCCCTCCACTTT. Its translation: CSAKQTVGNSPLHF.

Many counts were recorded for this clonotype. The genes are TRBV6-1 and TRBJ2-7; D may be TRBD1 (6 bases). The germline V gene has CDR1 MNHNS and CDR2 SASEGT. V was pared by 6 bases and J by 2 bases, with 14 bases between. This CDR3 has 14 amino acids. The CDR3 DNA is TGTGCCAGCAGCGACAGGTTACCGCCCTACGAGCAGTACTTC. Its protein is CASSDRLPPYEQYF.

The chain is built from TRBV30 and TRBJ2-5; TRBD2 matches at 10 bases. Germline CDR1 is GTSNPN and CDR2 is SVGIG (reference sequence). Losses at the gene ends were 5 bases for V and 1 base for J; bases not matched to a gene: 16. The CDR3 runs to 18 residues. CDR3 DNA: TGTGCCTGGGGGGGGACTAGCGTCCGCGGGGTTGCCCAAGAGACCCAGTACTTC. Protein product: CAWGGTSVRGVAQETQYF.

On this clonotype: A read error may be the cause here, since a much bigger clone is one base away. This chain joins TRBV4-3 and TRBJ2-7; no clear D gene. The CDR3 is 16 residues long. The germline V gene encodes CDR1 LGHNA and CDR2 YSLEER. The CDR3 is CASTQDNDPGYDEQYF. The CDR3 region has the DNA TGCGCCAGCACCCAAGATAATGACCCCGGGTACGACGAGCAGTACTTC.

There are many counts of this clonotype. The chain employs TRBV29-1 and TRBJ2-2; D uncertain. Trimming cost V 7 bases and J 1 base, with 10 bases left between them. CDR3 length: 13 amino acids. Per the germline V gene, CDR1 is SQVTM and CDR2 is ANQGSEA. This CDR3 is CSGCLGNTGELFF. In nucleotides, the CDR3 is TGCAGCGGGTGTCTTGGGAACACCGGGGAGCTGTTTTTT.

This clonotype has at least ten counts. This sequence joins TRBV6-5 and TRBJ2-1; D assignment may be TRBD1 or TRBD2 (6 bases each). CDR1 is MNHEY, CDR2 SVGAGI, per germline. Trimming cost V 4 bases and J 4 bases, with 11 bases left between them. The CDR3 spans 14 residues. CDR3 nucleotide sequence: TGTGCCAGCAGTTGGGGGGACATTTACAATGAGCAGTTCTTC. Its protein is CASSWGDIYNEQFF.